Listed below are T cell receptor beta chains from one sample, sequenced in a study of identical twins. MiXCR, run by TCRdb on the 5' RACE reads, gives a single entry per CDR3 protein. This sample has over 600,000 distinct CDR3 sequences, with 21% found just once. The same specimen was also included in a second study, on T cells expressing NK-cell markers.

The sample was PBMCs. All receptors derive from a woman aged 18-29 years in good health. CDR3s include the opening cysteine and the closing phenylalanine or tryptophan. The D gene is left open where the match is weak. For some rows the clone size is stated as once, few or many, or as a class when expanded; others skip it.

TRBJ2-3,TRBV20-1,.,TRBD2,TGCAGTGCTCGTAGCGGGGGGGGTCCAGATACGCAGTATTTT,CSARSGGGPDTQYF
TRBJ2-1,TRBV7-2,few,.,TGTGCCAGCAGCCTCCCGGGCTCAGCGTCCCATGAGCAGTTCTTC,CASSLPGSASHEQFF
TRBJ2-7,TRBV7-9,.,.,TGTGCCAGCAGCCCCCCTGGGTGGTACGAGCAGTACTTC,CASSPPGWYEQYF
TRBJ2-1,TRBV6-2/TRBV6-3,few,.,TGTGCCAGCACCCTGGACCCCAAAGGTAATGAGCAGTTCTTC,CASTLDPKGNEQFF
TRBJ1-4,TRBV6-5,.,TRBD1,TGTGCCAGCAGTTACGCCGGCCACAGGGGAGATGAAAAACTGTTTTTT,CASSYAGHRGDEKLFF
TRBJ1-5,TRBV24-1,.,.,TGTGCCACCAGCGACCGTGAGGGGCCCCAGCATTTT,CATSDREGPQHF
TRBJ2-1,TRBV20-1,many,.,TGCAGTGCTAGAGATGAGGAGGGGGCCTCCTACAATGAGCAGTTCTTC,CSARDEEGASYNEQFF
TRBJ2-7,TRBV18,.,TRBD2,TGTGCCAGCTCACCACGGGCTAGCGGAGCCTACGAGCAGTACTTC,CASSPRASGAYEQYF
TRBJ2-7,TRBV29-1,many,.,TGCAGCGTTGAAGAAGTAGGGGTCTACGAGCAGTACTTC,CSVEEVGVYEQYF
TRBJ2-3,TRBV9,.,TRBD2,TGTGCCAGCAGCGTAGGGCCTGACCCGAGCGGGGGGGCCCATACGCAGTATTTT,CASSVGPDPSGGAHTQYF
TRBJ2-7,TRBV6-5,many,.,TGTGCCAGCAGTTACGGGGACACGCGCTACGAGCAGTACTTC,CASSYGDTRYEQYF
TRBJ2-1,TRBV10-3,few,TRBD2,TGTGCCATCAGAGCGGGAGGGCCTAAGAATGAGCAGTTCTTC,CAIRAGGPKNEQFF
TRBJ2-3,TRBV18,.,.,TGTGCCAGCTCACCGACCCCGACCCTAGCGTTTTTCACAGATACGCAGTATTTT,CASSPTPTLAFFTDTQYF
TRBJ1-5,TRBV12-3/TRBV12-4,.,.,TGTGCCAGCAGTTCGGCTCAATCCGGGACTGGGATCAATCAGCCCCAGCATTTT,CASSSAQSGTGINQPQHF
TRBJ2-1,TRBV5-1,.,TRBD2,TGCGCCAGCAGTATCCAGCGGGGATACAATGAGCAGTTCTTC,CASSIQRGYNEQFF
TRBJ2-7,TRBV20-1,.,TRBD2,TGCAGTGCTTCCCCTGGACTAGTTTCCTACGAGCAGTACTTC,CSASPGLVSYEQYF
TRBJ2-1,TRBV6-2/TRBV6-3,few,.,TGTGCCAGCAGTTATGTTCACCAAGGGACTGAGCAGTTCTTC,CASSYVHQGTEQFF
TRBJ2-1,TRBV20-1,.,.,TGCAGTGCTAGAGTGCCTCCATCCGGGGGTGAGCAGTTCTTC,CSARVPPSGGEQFF
TRBJ2-2,TRBV29-1,.,TRBD2,TGCAGCGCCGGGGACTACGGGGAGCTGTTTTTT,CSAGDYGELFF
TRBJ1-1,TRBV7-2,many,.,TGTGCCAGCAGGCAGATTCAGGGAAACACTGAAGCTTTCTTT,CASRQIQGNTEAFF
TRBJ2-7,TRBV7-9,.,TRBD2,TGTGCCAGCAGCCCACCAGGAGCGGGAAGCTCCTACGAGCAGTACTTC,CASSPPGAGSSYEQYF
TRBJ2-3,TRBV7-9,few,.,TGTGCCAGCAACGGCCTAGCCGGATGGCCAGATACGCAGTATTTT,CASNGLAGWPDTQYF
TRBJ1-2,TRBV2,many,TRBD1,TGTGCCAGCAGCCCGGACAGGGGGAACTATGGCTACACCTTC,CASSPDRGNYGYTF